This entry is about one T cell receptor beta chain. Its specificity is unknown. For the second PCR, which ran for about 7 to 12 cycles, a sample-barcoded 5' primer and a J-beta primer mix were used. Each CDR3 protein is one row after TCRdb ran MiXCR on the 5' RACE reads. The sample consists of roughly 800,000 distinct CDR3 sequences, roughly 25% of them appearing once. The record originates from a study of blood T cells in healthy people across ages. The CDR3 extends over 15 amino acids. V lost 5 bases and J 1 base, leaving 13 bases between the germline ends. From germline, CDR1 is MDHEN and CDR2 SYDVKM. Study observations and caveats: Versus aged donors, long-lived donors had higher diversity and more naive CD4+ cells. Leaving the PBMCs unsorted stopped any conclusive comparison of naive versus antigen-experienced cells.

The data also belong to a second study, concerning T cells of mothers and their children. That work contributes: RNA that had been extracted went wholly into cDNA synthesis, at about 1.5 ug per 15 ul. Added by the second PCR's M1S primer were sample barcodes and 2-4 random nucleotides.

V and J are TRBV28 and TRBJ2-3; weak D call: TRBD2 (5 bases). This sequence originates from a boy aged 10-17 years in good health. Sequencing was performed on blood. CDR3 sequence reads: CASSPSRAGTDTQYF. The CDR3 DNA sequence: TGTGCCAGCAGTCCCAGCCGAGCGGGCACAGATACGCAGTATTTT. Full variable domain (missing parts from reference TRBV28 and TRBJ2-3): DVKVTQSSRYLVKRTGEKVFLECVQDMDHENMFWYRQDPGLGLRLIYFSYDVKMKEKGDIPEGYSVSREKKERFSLILESASTNQTSMYLCASSPSRAGTDTQYFGPGTRLTVL.